Each of the 8 T cell receptor beta chains below was sequenced from the same sample in a study of blood T cell repertoires in COVID-19. Produced via immunoSEQ multiplex PCR; TCRdb's table is partial and in-frame only. The sample shows about 64,000 clones, about 88% of them seen only once. The source material was peripheral blood. The receptors were sampled from a man in his 70s with acute or convalescent COVID-19.

The rearrangement links TRBV19 to TRBJ2-2, with D perhaps TRBD1 (5 bases). The CDR3 has 16 amino acids. Germline loops: CDR1 LNHDA, CDR2 SQIVND (reference sequence). The V gene lost 0 bases and the J gene lost 0 bases, with 8 bases spanning the gap. Here the CDR3 reads CASSIEEQANTGELFF. For the CDR3, the DNA is TGTGCCAGTAGTATAGAGGAACAGGCGAACACCGGGGAGCTGTTTTTT.

V and J are TRBV12-3 or TRBV12-4 and TRBJ2-7, with TRBD1 matching 8 bases. V dropped 4 bases and J dropped 2; count of bases not matched to a gene: 1. This CDR3 spans 13 amino acids. The CDR3 nucleotides are TGTGCCAGCAGTTCGACAGGGGCCTACGAGCAGTACTTC. This encodes CASSSTGAYEQYF.

The chain couples TRBV4-1 to TRBJ1-3; D is possibly TRBD1 (5 bases). The CDR3 totals 16 residues. Germline CDR1 MGHRA, CDR2 YSYEKL. V lost 1 base and J 0 bases, leaving 10 bases between the germline ends. The CDR3 sequence: CASSQATVSSGNTIYF. For the CDR3, the DNA is TGCGCCAGCAGCCAAGCGACAGTCAGCTCTGGAAACACCATATATTTT.

This chain uses TRBV5-1 with TRBJ2-7, with 8 positions matching TRBD2. The CDR3 is made up of 14 amino acids. V lost 0 bases to trimming and J lost 6 bases; unmatched junction nucleotides: 5. CDR1 SGHRS and CDR2 YFSETQ come from the germline V gene. The CDR3 loop is CASSLGTSRVEQYF. DNA for the CDR3: TGCGCCAGCAGCTTGGGGACTAGCCGTGTCGAGCAGTACTTC.

The gene calls are TRBV27 and TRBJ1-4, with D perhaps TRBD1 (6 bases). The CDR3 spans 17 residues. The V end lost 2 bases, the J end lost 4 bases, and 17 bases lay between the germline ends. CDR1 MNHEY and CDR2 SMNVEV come from the germline V gene (reference sequence). The chain's CDR3 is CASSLSVLRGINEKLFF. CDR3 nucleotides: TGTGCCAGCAGTTTAAGTGTGTTGAGGGGGATTAATGAAAAACTGTTTTTT. The full variable domain, its missing parts supplied by reference TRBV27 and TRBJ1-4, is EAQVTQNPRYLITVTGKKLTVTCSQNMNHEYMSWYRQDPGLGLRQIYYSMNVEVTDKGDVPEGYKVSRKEKRNFPLILESPSPNQTSLYFCASSLSVLRGINEKLFFGSGTQLSVL.

J is TRBJ2-7 and V is TRBV4-3, with no clear D. Germline loops: CDR1 LGHNA, CDR2 YSLEER. CDR3 length equals 14 residues. Trimming took 0 bases from V and 1 from J, leaving 7 bases between them. The DNA of the CDR3 is TGCGCCAGCAGCCAAGACTACCTATCCTACGAGCAGTACTTC. The encoded protein is CASSQDYLSYEQYF.

The CDR3 DNA is TGTGCCAGCAGCCAACGACAGGGGGCTCTTCCAGATACGCAGTATTTT. Residues: CASSQRQGALPDTQYF. The chain uses TRBV14 and TRBJ2-3; 10 positions match TRBD1. This CDR3 comprises 16 residues. Unmatched junction bases numbered 6, after V lost 2 bases and J lost 4 bases. Germline assignment: CDR1 SGHDN and CDR2 FVKESK.

The V gene is TRBV7-6, the J gene TRBJ2-3; D uncertain. V was pared by 2 bases and J by 2 bases, with 17 bases between. Germline CDR1 SGHVS, CDR2 FNYEAQ. This CDR3 region has 17 residues. This CDR3 is CASSLKRTRGVTDTQYF. As DNA, the CDR3 is TGTGCCAGCAGCTTAAAACGTACCCGTGGAGTCACAGATACGCAGTATTTT.